This is a list of T cell receptor beta chains from one sample in a study of cytomegalovirus exposure and HLA in healthy donors. Produced via immunoSEQ multiplex PCR; TCRdb's table is partial and in-frame only. This sample has 110,000 or so clones, with around 75% found just once. Input material: PBMCs. These receptors all come from a man between 40 and 49 years old in good health and CMV-seronegative. Both conserved end residues are part of each CDR3. Each record gives: J gene, D gene, clone size, V gene, CDR3 protein, CDR3 DNA. The D gene is left open where the match is weak. Clone size appears in some rows only: once, few, many, or a class for an expanded clone.

J: TRBJ2-7; D: TRBD1; size: NA; V: TRBV14; CDR3: CASSQRSGTGNEQYF; DNA: TGTGCCAGCAGCCAACGATCTGGGACAGGGAACGAGCAGTACTTC
J: TRBJ2-7; D: NA; size: NA; V: TRBV29-1; CDR3: CSVGVIRVDSQLYPYEQYF; DNA: TGCAGCGTTGGGGTTATTCGGGTTGACAGCCAGTTGTATCCCTACGAGCAGTACTTC
J: TRBJ1-5; D: NA; size: NA; V: TRBV4-3; CDR3: CASSQDPADGGGQPQHF; DNA: TGCGCCAGCAGCCAAGACCCCGCCGACGGGGGGGGTCAGCCCCAGCATTTT
J: TRBJ1-1; D: TRBD1; size: NA; V: TRBV5-4; CDR3: CASSPGEGAETEAFF; DNA: TGTGCCAGCAGCCCCGGAGAGGGGGCGGAAACTGAAGCTTTCTTT
J: TRBJ2-1; D: TRBD2; size: NA; V: TRBV4-3; CDR3: CASSQDERGGLDEQFF; DNA: TGCGCCAGCAGCCAAGATGAGCGGGGGGGCCTGGATGAGCAGTTCTTC
J: TRBJ1-1; D: TRBD1; size: NA; V: TRBV19; CDR3: CASSMLTGDEAFF; DNA: TGTGCCAGTAGTATGTTGACAGGGGATGAAGCTTTCTTT
J: TRBJ2-7; D: NA; size: once; V: TRBV4-1; CDR3: CASSPGVFLGQYF; DNA: TGCGCCAGCTCTCCGGGGGTTTTTTTGGGGCAGTACTTC
J: TRBJ1-2; D: TRBD1; size: NA; V: TRBV7-9; CDR3: CASSIGQALANTF; DNA: TGTGCCAGCAGTATCGGACAGGCCCTTGCCAACACCTTC
J: TRBJ2-1; D: NA; size: NA; V: TRBV27; CDR3: CASSLTGFYNEQFF; DNA: TGTGCCAGCAGTTTGACAGGTTTCTACAATGAGCAGTTCTTC
J: TRBJ1-2; D: TRBD1; size: NA; V: TRBV7-9; CDR3: CSSRQGPSGYTF; DNA: TGTTCCAGCAGACAGGGCCCGTCTGGCTACACCTTC
J: TRBJ2-4; D: NA; size: NA; V: TRBV5-1; CDR3: CASSLGQGGIQYF; DNA: TGCGCCAGCAGCTTGGGGCAAGGGGGCATTCAGTACTTC
J: TRBJ1-5; D: NA; size: NA; V: TRBV30; CDR3: CAWSGRGGNSNQPQHF; DNA: TGTGCCTGGAGTGGACGGGGTGGAAATAGCAATCAGCCCCAGCATTTT
J: TRBJ1-2; D: NA; size: NA; V: TRBV7-8; CDR3: CASSFRVGYGYTF; DNA: TGTGCCAGCAGCTTTCGGGTTGGCTATGGCTACACCTTC
J: TRBJ1-6; D: NA; size: NA; V: TRBV7-3; CDR3: CASSLGLGVSSPLHF; DNA: TGTGCCAGCAGCTTAGGCCTAGGGGTCAGCTCACCCCTCCACTTT
J: TRBJ2-7; D: TRBD1; size: NA; V: TRBV9; CDR3: CASSVAPRTGVEQYF; DNA: TGTGCCAGCAGCGTAGCTCCCCGGACAGGGGTCGAGCAGTACTTC
J: TRBJ1-3; D: NA; size: NA; V: TRBV7-9; CDR3: CASSLVQGGNTIYF; DNA: TGTGCCAGCAGCTTAGTCCAGGGTGGAAACACCATATATTTT
J: TRBJ2-2; D: TRBD1; size: NA; V: TRBV30; CDR3: CAWSARTGVGGELFF; DNA: TGTGCCTGGAGTGCCCGGACAGGGGTTGGTGGGGAGCTGTTTTTT
J: TRBJ1-2; D: NA; size: NA; V: TRBV5-4; CDR3: CASSSQGWYGYTF; DNA: TGTGCCAGCAGCTCTCAGGGATGGTATGGCTACACCTTC
J: TRBJ1-2; D: TRBD1; size: NA; V: TRBV2; CDR3: CASSAQGRDRGGYTF; DNA: TGTGCCAGCAGTGCGCAAGGGCGGGACAGGGGTGGCTACACCTTC
J: TRBJ2-2; D: TRBD1; size: once; V: TRBV19; CDR3: CASSIRGRRDTGELFF; DNA: TGTGCCAGTAGTATCAGGGGGCGCCGTGACACCGGGGAGCTGTTTTTT
J: TRBJ2-2; D: NA; size: NA; V: TRBV2; CDR3: CASSLRPTGELFF; DNA: TGTGCCAGCAGTTTGCGGCCCACCGGGGAGCTGTTTTTT
J: TRBJ2-1; D: TRBD2; size: NA; V: TRBV4-1; CDR3: CASSQGLGGGEGEQFF; DNA: TGCGCCAGCAGCCAAGGTTTGGGCGGGGGAGAGGGTGAGCAGTTCTTC
J: TRBJ1-2; D: NA; size: NA; V: TRBV6-4; CDR3: CASSDGGAHGYTF; DNA: TGTGCCAGCAGTGATGGAGGGGCGCATGGCTACACCTTC
J: TRBJ1-1; D: NA; size: few; V: TRBV11-3; CDR3: CASSLWEGNTEAFF; DNA: TGTGCCAGCAGCTTATGGGAGGGGAACACTGAAGCTTTCTTT
J: TRBJ1-3; D: TRBD1; size: NA; V: TRBV15; CDR3: CATSREQGTAGNTIYF; DNA: TGTGCCACCAGCAGAGAACAGGGGACGGCAGGAAACACCATATATTTT
J: TRBJ2-7; D: NA; size: NA; V: TRBV11-1; CDR3: CASRSRPGASYEQYF; DNA: TGTGCCAGCAGGTCTCGCCCCGGAGCAAGCTACGAGCAGTACTTC
J: TRBJ1-2; D: TRBD1; size: NA; V: TRBV2; CDR3: CASSRTGSSGYTF; DNA: TGTGCCAGCAGTAGGACAGGGTCTTCCGGCTACACCTTC
J: TRBJ1-1; D: NA; size: NA; V: TRBV30; CDR3: CAWSVGRTPNTEAFF; DNA: TGTGCCTGGAGTGTAGGGCGGACACCGAACACTGAAGCTTTCTTT
J: TRBJ2-5; D: TRBD2; size: NA; V: TRBV7-3; CDR3: CASSPTGGETQYF; DNA: TGTGCCAGCAGCCCCACGGGGGGGGAGACCCAGTACTTC
J: TRBJ1-2; D: TRBD1; size: NA; V: TRBV5-4; CDR3: CASSMRATEQGAWGYTF; DNA: TGTGCCAGCAGCATGCGGGCCACTGAACAGGGGGCATGGGGCTACACCTTC
J: TRBJ2-7; D: NA; size: NA; V: TRBV7-9; CDR3: CASSSKIRDKSYEQYF; DNA: TGTGCCAGCAGCTCGAAAATCCGGGACAAATCCTACGAGCAGTACTTC
J: TRBJ2-4; D: NA; size: NA; V: TRBV10-3; CDR3: CAISDRETGYRKNIQYF; DNA: TGTGCCATCAGTGACCGTGAAACAGGGTATCGGAAAAACATTCAGTACTTC
J: TRBJ2-7; D: NA; size: NA; V: TRBV9; CDR3: CASSATGQGSYEQYF; DNA: TGTGCCAGCAGCGCGACAGGCCAGGGGTCCTACGAGCAGTACTTC
J: TRBJ1-2; D: NA; size: once; V: TRBV7-8; CDR3: CASSPRTGLATTNYGYTF; DNA: TGTGCCAGCAGCCCCAGGACGGGGTTAGCGACCACTAACTATGGCTACACCTTC
J: TRBJ1-3; D: NA; size: NA; V: TRBV30; CDR3: CAWSVQGNSGNTIYF; DNA: TGTGCCTGGAGTGTACAGGGAAACTCTGGAAACACCATATATTTT